A single sample gave rise to the 24 T cell receptor beta chains below, sequenced in a study of identical twins (dated by TCRdb to the mid-2010s). The library relied on 5' RACE. The sequencer listed for this sample is Illumina HiSeq 2000. The public reads were reanalyzed by TCRdb: fastp trimming at Q25, MiXCR alignment, in-frame beta chains only. Each record represents a unique CDR3 protein, reported with the most common genes and DNA among its rows. This sample comprises hundreds of thousands of distinct CDR3 sequences, less than 10% of them detected only once. 0.98% of the sample is taken by the ten largest. The data also belong to a second study, concerning yellow fever vaccine responses in identical twins.

Sequencing was performed on PBMCs. Source of these receptors: a woman younger than 35 in good health.

The V call is TRBV4-1, the J call TRBJ2-2; D unresolved. The germline V gene encodes CDR1 MGHRA and CDR2 YSYEKL. V dropped 1 base and J dropped 5 bases, with 8 bases sitting between them. The CDR3 consists of 14 residues. Here the CDR3 DNA reads TGCGCCAGCAGCCAAGGCCAGTGGACCGGGGAGCTGTTTTTT. Its protein product is CASSQGQWTGELFF.

This clonotype was seen only a few times. The chain employs TRBV9 and TRBJ2-1; no clear D gene. V was trimmed by 0 bases and J by 3 bases, leaving 4 bases between them. Germline values: CDR1 SGDLS, CDR2 YYNGEE. The CDR3 spans 13 residues. Here the CDR3 reads CASSVEDYNEQFF. The CDR3 DNA reads TGTGCCAGCAGCGTAGAGGACTACAATGAGCAGTTCTTC.

This clonotype was observed a few times. The rearrangement joins TRBV4-2 to TRBJ2-2; 9 bases map to TRBD1. The CDR3 length is 17 residues. CDR1 is LGHNA and CDR2 is YNFKEQ in the germline V gene. V dropped 3 bases and J dropped 5; count of bases not matched to a gene: 10. The CDR3 bases are TGTGCCAGCAGCCAGCACCCGGGGACAGGGCCAACCGGGGAGCTGTTTTTT. It specifies CASSQHPGTGPTGELFF.

This chain uses TRBV6-5 with TRBJ2-7; TRBD2 matches at 15 bases. The V and J ends lost 3 bases and 6 bases, in that order; junction bases with no gene match: 6. This CDR3 has 16 amino acids. CDR1 is MNHEY, CDR2 SVGAGI, per germline. CDR3 nucleotides: TGTGCCAGCAGTTATTCCCCGGGACTAGCGGGAGGCGAGCAGTACTTC. Translation: CASSYSPGLAGGEQYF.

The rearrangement uses TRBV5-1 and TRBJ1-2, with 10 bases matching TRBD1. The J segment lost 0 bases and the V segment lost 2 bases, leaving 10 bases of the junction unmatched. Germline-derived CDR1 and CDR2 are SGHRS and YFSETQ. There are 18 residues in the CDR3. The CDR3 DNA is TGCGCCAGCAGCTTTTCGCCGGGACAGGGGCCCACTAACTATGGCTACACCTTC. Its protein product is CASSFSPGQGPTNYGYTF.

This clonotype was seen a few times. The chain employs TRBV11-2 and TRBJ1-4, with TRBD1 identical over 7 bases. The CDR3 spans 13 residues. Trimming cost V 5 bases and J 8 bases; bases outside gene matches: 5. Germline CDR1 reads SGHAT; CDR2 reads FQNNGV. The CDR3 nucleotides are TGTGCCAGCAGCCCACAGGGGAGGGAAAAACTGTTTTTT. Its translation is CASSPQGREKLFF. The whole variable domain, remainder taken from reference TRBV11-2 and TRBJ1-4, is EAGVAQSPRYKIIEKRQSVAFWCNPISGHATLYWYQQILGQGPKLLIQFQNNGVVDDSQLPKDRFSAERLKGVDSTLKIQPAKLEDSAVYLCASSPQGREKLFFGSGTQLSVL.

The chain uses TRBV4-3 and TRBJ2-1; 8 positions agree with TRBD2. The CDR3 length is 16 residues. With V trimmed by 0 bases and J by 5 bases, 6 bases remained unmatched. The V gene's germline CDR1 is LGHNA and CDR2 YSLEER. CDR3 loop: CASSQDRREGDNEQFF. The DNA of the CDR3 is TGCGCCAGCAGCCAAGATAGACGGGAGGGTGACAATGAGCAGTTCTTC.

V usage is TRBV11-2 and J usage is TRBJ2-4, with TRBD2 identical over 9 bases. CDR3 length equals 16 residues. The V gene's germline CDR1 is SGHAT and CDR2 FQNNGV. V shed 3 bases and J 0 bases; nucleotides not matched to a gene: 3. The CDR3 nucleotides read TGTGCCAGCAGCTTCCTAGCGGGAATAGCCAAAAACATTCAGTACTTC. This codes for CASSFLAGIAKNIQYF.

This chain uses TRBV11-2 with TRBJ2-5; 8 bases line up with TRBD1. V was clipped by 0 bases and J by 5 bases; unmatched bases: 5. The CDR3 loop spans 15 amino acids. Germline CDR1 is SGHAT and CDR2 is FQNNGV. Here the CDR3 reads CASSLEPGGFETQYF. The CDR3 region has the DNA TGTGCCAGCAGCTTAGAACCAGGGGGCTTCGAGACCCAGTACTTC.

In this sample, this clonotype turned up many times. This sequence joins TRBV7-8 and TRBJ2-7; D remains unclear. The CDR3 consists of 17 residues. In germline, CDR1 is SGHVS, CDR2 FQNEAQ. V gave up 1 base and J gave up 3 bases, with 19 bases separating them. Here the CDR3 DNA reads TGTGCCAGCAGCTTAGGGGATAACCCCCTAGGGCTCTACGAGCAGTACTTC. Translation gives CASSLGDNPLGLYEQYF.

CDR3 nucleotide sequence: TGTGCCAGCTCACCGAGACAGGGACCCAGCTACGAGCAGTACTTC. Its translation: CASSPRQGPSYEQYF. The chain carries TRBV18 and TRBJ2-7; 7 nucleotides line up with TRBD1. With 3 bases clipped from V and 3 bases from J, the junction kept 8 bases outside the gene matches. This CDR3 region has 15 residues. Germline values: CDR1 KGHSH, CDR2 LQKENI.

This clonotype was found many times. This chain joins TRBV7-9 and TRBJ2-7; perhaps TRBD1 as D (6 bases). Per germline, CDR1 SEHNR and CDR2 FQNEAQ (reference sequence). The CDR3 length is 15 residues. V was trimmed by 3 bases and J by 0 bases, leaving 12 bases between them. In nucleotides, the CDR3 is TGTGCCAGCAGCTTTGGTCAGGGGAGCTCCTACGAGCAGTACTTC. This codes for CASSFGQGSSYEQYF. Complete variable domain (other parts from reference TRBV7-9 and TRBJ2-7): DTGVSQNPRHKITKRGQNVTFRCDPISEHNRLYWYRQTLGQGPEFLTYFQNEAQLEKSRLLSDRFSAERPKGSFSTLEIQRTEQGDSAMYLCASSFGQGSSYEQYFGPGTRLTVT.

The V call is TRBV18, the J call TRBJ1-2; D remains unclear. V shed 4 bases and J shed 4 bases, with 10 bases lying between them. CDR3 length: 13 amino acids. In germline, CDR1 is KGHSH, CDR2 LQKENI. Here the CDR3 reads CASSRAWGYGYTF. CDR3 sequence (DNA): TGTGCCAGCTCACGCGCTTGGGGCTATGGCTACACCTTC.

This clonotype appeared a few times. This chain joins TRBV28 and TRBJ2-5; D not resolved. Germline values: CDR1 MDHEN, CDR2 SYDVKM. V was shortened by 6 bases and J by 8 bases, with 22 bases between the two germline ends. The CDR3 consists of 15 residues. The CDR3 region is CASSYAKDLLGTQYF. DNA of the CDR3: TGTGCCAGCAGCTATGCAAAGGACCTATTGGGAACCCAGTACTTC.

This clonotype appeared many times. The chain links TRBV30 to TRBJ2-7; D not certain. The germline V gene encodes CDR1 GTSNPN and CDR2 SVGIG (reference sequence). V gave up 4 bases and J gave up 3 bases, with 16 bases separating them. The CDR3 has 14 amino acids. CDR3 sequence reads: CAWMGRAKDYEQYF. CDR3 DNA sequence: TGTGCCTGGATGGGCCGGGCTAAAGACTACGAGCAGTACTTC.

This clonotype appeared a single time. The chain links TRBV4-1 to TRBJ2-7; 8 bases are a match to TRBD1. Trimming cost V 1 base and J 0 bases; bases outside gene matches: 2. There are 15 residues in the CDR3. The germline gives CDR1 MGHRA, CDR2 YSYEKL. CDR3 region: CASSQGTGYSYEQYF. Here the CDR3 DNA reads TGCGCCAGCAGCCAAGGGACAGGGTACTCCTACGAGCAGTACTTC.

This clonotype was recorded a few times. The rearrangement links TRBV28 to TRBJ2-7; TRBD1 might be the D (6 bases). The CDR3 loop spans 14 amino acids. The ends were cut back, 10 bases at V and 2 bases at J, with 18 bases in the middle. The germline V gene has CDR1 MDHEN and CDR2 SYDVKM. The CDR3 nucleotides read TGTGCCACCCGCCCACAGGGTGGTACCTACGAGCAGTACTTC. The encoded protein is CATRPQGGTYEQYF.

The V call is TRBV20-1, the J call TRBJ2-5; 11 nucleotides line up with TRBD2. Germline V gene lookup returns CDR1 DFQATT and CDR2 SNEGSKA (reference sequence). The CDR3 covers 16 residues. With V trimmed by 1 base and J by 4 bases, 8 bases remained unmatched. The CDR3, as DNA: TGCAGTGCTAGAGGCAAACTAGCGGGGGCCGGAGAGACCCAGTACTTC. As protein: CSARGKLAGAGETQYF.

This clonotype was seen only a few times. This rearrangement joins TRBV6-1 to TRBJ2-3; no definite D call. Trimming stripped 6 bases from V and 2 bases from J, with 12 bases between. From germline, CDR1 is MNHNS and CDR2 SASEGT. The CDR3 totals 14 residues. The CDR3 nucleotides read TGTGCCAGCAGCTCCCTCCAGGACACAGATACGCAGTATTTT. It encodes CASSSLQDTDTQYF.

This clonotype was counted many times. The rearrangement uses TRBV28 and TRBJ2-7; TRBD1 aligns across 10 bases. V shed 5 bases, J shed 5 bases, and the junction held 9 bases outside the gene matches. Germline lookup yields CDR1 MDHEN and CDR2 SYDVKM. The CDR3 has 15 amino acids. In nucleotides, the CDR3 is TGTGCCAGCAGTCCCCATGGACAGGGGGGAGACGAGCAGTACTTC. This encodes CASSPHGQGGDEQYF.

The CDR3 DNA sequence: TGTGCCAGCAGCTTACCATGGTGGGAAAGCACAGATACGCAGTATTTT. It encodes CASSLPWWESTDTQYF. V gene TRBV7-9 combines with J gene TRBJ2-3; D not certain. The CDR3 runs 16 residues. Trimming removed 2 bases from V and 0 bases from J, with 12 bases in between. CDR1 SEHNR and CDR2 FQNEAQ come from the germline V gene (reference sequence).

In its sample, this clonotype was seen many times. The chain recombines TRBV7-3 with TRBJ2-1; possible D gene TRBD2, 7 bases. Germline-derived CDR1 and CDR2 are SGHTA and FQGTGA. The CDR3 has 16 residues. Between the trimmed V and J ends, which lost 6 bases and 2 bases, there was a span of 17 bases. The DNA of the CDR3 is TGTGCCAGCAGTAACACGGGGGGCTCGACCTACAATGAGCAGTTCTTC. This encodes CASSNTGGSTYNEQFF. Combining the CDR3 with reference TRBV7-3 and TRBJ2-1 gives the whole variable domain GAGVSQTPSNKVTEKGKYVELRCDPISGHTALYWYRQSLGQGPEFLIYFQGTGAADDSGLPNDRFFAVRPEGSVSTLKIQRTERGDSAVYLCASSNTGGSTYNEQFFGPGTRLTVL.

A few counts support this clonotype. The chain has TRBV7-9 and TRBJ1-6, with D maybe TRBD1 (5 bases). The CDR3 has 15 amino acids. Germline CDR1 SEHNR, CDR2 FQNEAQ (reference sequence). V was cut by 5 bases and J by 3 bases, with 11 bases left in between. The CDR3 bases are TGTGCCAGCAGCGACGGACAAAGCTATAATTCACCCCTCCACTTT. It codes for CASSDGQSYNSPLHF.

This clonotype has only a few counts. The V and J genes are TRBV5-4 and TRBJ2-2; a possible D gene is TRBD2 (6 bases). Trimming cost V 4 bases and J 7 bases, with 11 bases left between them. This CDR3 contains 13 residues. Germline values: CDR1 SGHNT, CDR2 YYREEE (reference sequence). The CDR3 sequence is CASSRTSNGELFF. The CDR3 region has the DNA TGTGCCAGCAGCCGAACTAGCAACGGGGAGCTGTTTTTT.